The source of this TCR beta chain is a study of blood T cell repertoires in COVID-19. Assay used: immunoSEQ multiplex PCR; TCRdb lists only in-frame clones, some missing. The data show roughly 440,000 clones, approximately 88% seen once. The sequenced sample was peripheral blood. The origin of this receptor is a woman in her forties or fifties with COVID-19, enrolled during active disease.

The CDR3 DNA follows: TGCAGCGTCCGGACTAGCGTGTACAATGAGCAGTTCTTC. It specifies CSVRTSVYNEQFF. The chain employs TRBV29-1 and TRBJ2-1, with 9 positions matching TRBD2. The V segment lost 6 bases and the J segment 4 bases; nucleotides outside the gene matches: 4. Germline CDR1 reads SQVTM; CDR2 reads ANQGSEA. The CDR3 runs 13 residues.